These 6 T cell receptor beta chains originate from one sample sequenced in a study of cytomegalovirus exposure and HLA in healthy donors. It was with 60 Vbeta and 13 Jbeta primers that the PCR ran. Sequenced by immunoSEQ multiplex PCR; TCRdb stores in-frame clones only, minus some. In the table there are some 110,000 clones, about 60% of which are singletons. The specimen was PBMCs. These receptors all come from a woman aged 25 to 45 in good health and CMV-seronegative.

Only a few counts were recorded for this clone. This chain links TRBV9 with TRBJ2-2; D ambiguous. There are 15 residues in the CDR3. Germline V gives CDR1 SGDLS, CDR2 YYNGEE. Trimming removed 4 bases from V and 8 bases from J, with 18 bases in between. CDR3 loop: CASSRTAEPGGELFF. In nucleotides, the CDR3 is TGTGCCAGCAGCCGTACCGCGGAGCCCGGGGGGGAGCTGTTTTTT. Supplemented by reference TRBV9 and TRBJ2-2, the full variable domain reads DSGVTQTPKHLITATGQRVTLRCSPRSGDLSVYWYQQSLDQGLQFLIQYYNGEERAKGNILERFSAQQFPDLHSELNLSSLELGDSALYFCASSRTAEPGGELFFGEGSRLTVL.

CDR3 coding DNA: TGTGCCAGCAGCAAAGGAGGGCGCGATGAGCAGTTCTTC. Protein: CASSKGGRDEQFF. This sequence joins TRBV11-2 and TRBJ2-1, with TRBD2 as a possible D gene (6 bases). This CDR3 comprises 13 residues. Germline CDR1 reads SGHAT; CDR2 reads FQNNGV. Trimming cost V 5 bases and J 8 bases, with 13 bases left between them.

The J gene is TRBJ2-1, the V gene TRBV29-1, with 11 positions matching TRBD1. V was pared by 7 bases and J by 7 bases, with 6 bases of the junction left unmatched. Per germline, CDR1 SQVTM and CDR2 ANQGSEA. There are 13 residues in the CDR3. The CDR3 reads CSGRTGGRNEQFF. CDR3 in DNA: TGCAGCGGAAGGACAGGGGGCAGGAATGAGCAGTTCTTC.

V is TRBV9 and J is TRBJ1-1, with a tentative D call TRBD1 (5 bases). Per germline, CDR1 SGDLS and CDR2 YYNGEE. The CDR3 loop spans 14 amino acids. The germline V and J ends were trimmed by 3 bases and 0 bases, with 9 bases remaining between them. In DNA form, the CDR3 reads TGTGCCAGCAGCGCCACAGGAGTGAACACTGAAGCTTTCTTT. It yields the protein CASSATGVNTEAFF.

V gene TRBV7-6 combines with J gene TRBJ2-2; D is possibly TRBD2 (6 bases). V was trimmed by 2 bases and J by 4 bases, leaving 11 bases between them. Germline loops: CDR1 SGHVS, CDR2 FNYEAQ. The CDR3 is made up of 15 amino acids. The CDR3 spells CASSLIRGTTGELFF. As DNA, the CDR3 is TGTGCCAGCAGCTTAATACGCGGGACCACCGGGGAGCTGTTTTTT.

This chain joins TRBV19 and TRBJ2-1, with 14 nucleotides matching TRBD2. The CDR3 runs 19 residues. Per the germline V gene, CDR1 is LNHDA and CDR2 is SQIVND (reference sequence). The trim removed 5 bases at V and 0 bases at J, leaving 9 bases unmatched. This CDR3 is CASSPLAGLAGGSYNEQFF. Here the CDR3 DNA reads TGTGCCAGTAGTCCTCTTGCCGGACTAGCGGGAGGCTCCTACAATGAGCAGTTCTTC.